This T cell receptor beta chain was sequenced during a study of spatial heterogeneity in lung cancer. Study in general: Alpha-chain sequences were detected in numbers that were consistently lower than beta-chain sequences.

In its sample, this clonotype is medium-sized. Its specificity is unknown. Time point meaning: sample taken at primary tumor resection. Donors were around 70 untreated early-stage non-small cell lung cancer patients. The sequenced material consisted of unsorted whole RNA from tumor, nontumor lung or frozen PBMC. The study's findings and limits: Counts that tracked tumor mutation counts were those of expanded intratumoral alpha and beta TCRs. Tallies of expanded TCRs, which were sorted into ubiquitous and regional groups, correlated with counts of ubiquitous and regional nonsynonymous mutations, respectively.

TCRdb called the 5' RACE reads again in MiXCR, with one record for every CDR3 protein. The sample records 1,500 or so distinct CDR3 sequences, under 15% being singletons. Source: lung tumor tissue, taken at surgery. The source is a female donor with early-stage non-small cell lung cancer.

CDR3 nucleotides: TGCGCCAGCAGCTTGGATGCTAGACAAGAGACCCAGTACTTC. This codes for CASSLDARQETQYF. The V gene is TRBV5-1, the J gene TRBJ2-5; no reliable D call. Per germline, CDR1 SGHRS and CDR2 YFSETQ. V was shortened by 0 bases and J by 2 bases, with 8 bases between the two germline ends. The length of the CDR3 is 14 residues.